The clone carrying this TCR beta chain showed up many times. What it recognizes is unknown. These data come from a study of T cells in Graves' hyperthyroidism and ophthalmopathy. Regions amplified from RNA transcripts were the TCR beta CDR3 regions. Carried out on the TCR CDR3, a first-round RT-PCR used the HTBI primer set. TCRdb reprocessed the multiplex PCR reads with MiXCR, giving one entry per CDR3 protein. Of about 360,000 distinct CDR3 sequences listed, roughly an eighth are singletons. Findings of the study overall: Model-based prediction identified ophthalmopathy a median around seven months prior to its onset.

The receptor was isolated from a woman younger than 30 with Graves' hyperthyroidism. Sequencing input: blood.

CDR3 sequence (DNA): TGTGCCAGCAGAACTTACCGAAGGGACAGCTCCTATAATTCACCCCTCCACTTT. Translating gives CASRTYRRDSSYNSPLHF. The chain recombines TRBV27 with TRBJ1-6; TRBD1 aligns across 7 bases. Trimming took 6 bases from V and 0 from J; bases not matched to a gene: 11. This CDR3 spans 18 amino acids. Looked up from germline, CDR1 is MNHEY and CDR2 is SMNVEV (reference sequence).